This T cell receptor beta chain was obtained from a study of technical replicates of blood from several donors. Germline CDR1 is MNHNY and CDR2 is SVGAGI (reference sequence). CDR3 length: 15 amino acids. Trimming took 7 bases from V and 1 from J, leaving 17 bases between them. Measured with immunoSEQ multiplex PCR; TCRdb has only the in-frame clones, and not every one. The data contain 100,000 or so clones, approximately 96% of them singletons. The TCR originated in a human donor in good health. The material sequenced was T cells isolated from PBMCs. This chain links TRBV6-6 with TRBJ2-7; D might be TRBD1 (8 bases). The CDR3 sequence is CASIPGQGGSYEQYF. CDR3 coding DNA: TGTGCCAGCATCCCCGGACAGGGAGGGTCCTACGAGCAGTACTTC.